The source of this T cell receptor (beta chain) is a study of blood T cell repertoires in COVID-19. As originally analysed: Amplifying reference gene primers gave estimates of nucleated cell counts. Clones were read by immunoSEQ multiplex PCR, and TCRdb kept only the in-frame ones, dropping some. The V and J calls and clone size were taken over from that table, and D and trimming were inferred from the DNA. The top ten clones hold 25% to 35% of a sample with 150,000 to 170,000 clones, roughly 80% of them seen once. CDR3 size: 15 residues. J gave up 5 bases and V 5 bases, and 9 bases lay outside the gene matches. Germline V gene lookup returns CDR1 LGHNT and CDR2 FRNRAP.

V and J are TRBV12-5 and TRBJ1-1; TRBD1 matches at 9 bases. This clonotype was sampled from a woman aged 60-70 years with acute or convalescent COVID-19. Sequenced input: peripheral blood. In nucleotides, the CDR3 is TGTGCTAGTGGTGCCCCCGGGACAGGGAGGACTGAAGCTTTCTTT. The encoded protein is CASGAPGTGRTEAFF.